A single TCR beta chain is shown here with its context. The antigen is not known. The record originates from a study of identical twins. J was trimmed by 6 bases and V by 6 bases; bases with no gene match: 4. CDR1 is SNHLY and CDR2 is FYNNEI in the germline V gene. CDR3 length: 13 amino acids. TCRdb re-called the 5' RACE reads through MiXCR, storing one row per CDR3 protein. The data show hundreds of thousands of distinct CDR3 sequences, over 15% seen once. Broader study findings: In cord blood, abundant beta clonotypes had fewer insertions; memory showed no trend.

This sample also appeared in a second study, on T cells expressing NK-cell markers. That report notes: In roughly six donors, dominant NKG2C+ clonotypes were about 1.0-7.0% of CD8+ T cells. In four donors, dominant clonotypes made up about 25-60.1% of CD3+CD56-NKG2C+ cells.

The sequence was collected from a woman aged 18-30 years in good health. This chain joins TRBV2 and TRBJ2-7, with 11 bases aligning to TRBD1. Input material: PBMCs. The CDR3 DNA reads as TGTGCCAGCAGCGCCGGGACAGGGGGCGAGCAGTACTTC. Its translation is CASSAGTGGEQYF.